Shown below are 16 T cell receptor beta chains from a single sample sequenced in a study of T-cell memory formation after mild COVID-19. TCRdb re-called the 5' RACE reads through MiXCR, storing one row per CDR3 protein. In the table there are a few hundred thousand distinct CDR3 sequences, roughly 15% of which are singletons. The sample consisted of PBMCs or a T cell subset sorted from them (not recorded which). The receptors were sampled from a young man who had mild COVID-19 (a few samples of this study predate the infection). Cell type and time point are not known.

This chain uses TRBV12-3 or TRBV12-4 with TRBJ2-5; D gene unclear. The CDR3 is 12 residues long. Trimming pared 7 bases from V and 7 bases from J, leaving 13 bases between. The CDR3 loop is CASTLLHGTQYF. CDR3 DNA sequence: TGTGCCAGCACCTTACTCCACGGGACCCAGTACTTC.

This clonotype was observed a few times. The V and J genes are TRBV3-1 and TRBJ2-5; weak D call: TRBD1 (5 bases). The ends were cut back, 7 bases at V and 4 bases at J, with 16 bases in the middle. Per germline, CDR1 LGHDT and CDR2 YNNKEL (reference sequence). The CDR3 is 14 amino acids. In DNA form, the CDR3 reads TGTGCCAGCAAGCCACACACAGGTCGAGAGACCCAGTACTTC. Encoded protein: CASKPHTGRETQYF.

This clonotype was counted a few times. The chain couples TRBV14 to TRBJ1-3; no reliable D call. Germline V gives CDR1 SGHDN, CDR2 FVKESK. The CDR3 spans 14 residues. The ends were cut back, 5 bases at V and 1 base at J, with 9 bases in the middle. CDR3 DNA: TGTGCCAGCAGCGTCCGTTCGTCTGGAAACACCATATATTTT. Translation: CASSVRSSGNTIYF. Supplemented by reference TRBV14 and TRBJ1-3, the full variable domain reads EAGVTQFPSHSVIEKGQTVTLRCDPISGHDNLYWYRRVMGKEIKFLLHFVKESKQDESGMPNNRFLAERTGGTYSTLKVQPAELEDSGVYFCASSVRSSGNTIYFGEGSWLTVV.

The chain combines TRBV11-2 with TRBJ1-1; no clear D gene. Trimming cost V 1 base and J 1 base, with 10 bases left between them. This CDR3 is built from 15 residues. The germline CDR1 and CDR2 sequences are SGHAT and FQNNGV. The CDR3 bases are TGTGCCAGCAGCTTAGTAAACAGAGGGAACACTGAAGCTTTCTTT. Amino acids: CASSLVNRGNTEAFF.

V is TRBV4-1 and J is TRBJ1-1; D is ambiguous. The CDR3 has 16 residues. V lost 7 bases to trimming and J lost 4 bases, with 22 bases between them. CDR1 and CDR2 from the germline V gene are MGHRA and YSYEKL. The CDR3, as DNA: TGCGCCAGCAACACCGGACGTGCGGCACTGGGCACTGAAGCTTTCTTT. Its translation: CASNTGRAALGTEAFF.

This clonotype appeared a few times. The chain is built from TRBV6-4 and TRBJ2-1; D not resolved. CDR3 length equals 14 residues. Per the germline V gene, CDR1 is MRHNA and CDR2 is SNTAGT. V dropped 2 bases and J dropped 8 bases, with 13 bases sitting between them. CDR3 in DNA: TGTGCCAGCAGTGACGACTCTGAGACCTATGAGCAGTTCTTC. The encoded protein is CASSDDSETYEQFF.

This clonotype was seen a handful of times. The chain uses TRBV7-8 and TRBJ2-1; D remains ambiguous. This CDR3 spans 13 amino acids. The V end lost 0 bases, the J end lost 9 bases, and 9 bases lay between the germline ends. CDR1 and CDR2 from the germline V gene are SGHVS and FQNEAQ. The CDR3 spells CASSLARKSEQFF. CDR3 in DNA: TGTGCCAGCAGCTTAGCGCGTAAGTCTGAGCAGTTCTTC.

The chain couples TRBV6-6 to TRBJ1-6; a possible D gene is TRBD1 (6 bases). The germline V and J ends were trimmed by 2 bases and 8 bases, with 16 bases remaining between them. The CDR3 is 16 residues long. Germline V gene sequence: CDR1 MNHNY, CDR2 SVGAGI (reference sequence). CDR3 coding DNA: TGTGCCAGCAGTTACCGTCCCGCGGACAGATATTCACCCCTCCACTTT. Amino acids: CASSYRPADRYSPLHF.

This clonotype has only a few counts. The chain is built from TRBV13 and TRBJ2-7; TRBD2 might be the D (6 bases). The ends were cut back, 5 bases at V and 3 bases at J, with 20 bases in the middle. The CDR3 runs 16 residues. The germline V gene encodes CDR1 PRHDT and CDR2 FYEKMQ (reference sequence). CDR3 nucleotide sequence: TGTGCCAGCAGCACCGGGTACTTGGGACTGGGCTACGAGCAGTACTTC. As protein: CASSTGYLGLGYEQYF.

This clonotype came up a few times. The V call is TRBV10-3, the J call TRBJ2-3; D tentatively fits TRBD1 or TRBD2 (6 bases each). Germline values: CDR1 ENHRY, CDR2 SYGVKD. V lost 3 bases to trimming and J lost 5 bases, with 12 bases between them. CDR3 length: 14 amino acids. The CDR3 loop is CAISEGGSGDTQYF. In DNA form, the CDR3 reads TGTGCCATCAGTGAAGGGGGGTCCGGAGATACGCAGTATTTT.

V is TRBV5-1 and J is TRBJ2-2, with D hard to call. The CDR3 spans 16 residues. Germline CDR1 reads SGHRS; CDR2 reads YFSETQ. The V end was cut by 7 bases, the J end by 1 base, with 17 bases between. The CDR3 region has the DNA TGCGCCAGCCAATTGACGTCTGCCTTGAACACCGGGGAGCTGTTTTTT. Amino acids: CASQLTSALNTGELFF.

The chain couples TRBV6-2 or TRBV6-3 to TRBJ1-3; D not resolved. Germline V gene lookup returns CDR1 MNHEY and CDR2 SVGEGT. The CDR3 is 16 residues long. Trimming took 0 bases from V and 0 from J, leaving 9 bases between them. Written as DNA, the CDR3 is TGTGCCAGCAGTTACTCGATGCCAGACTCTGGAAACACCATATATTTT. Protein: CASSYSMPDSGNTIYF.

This clonotype was counted between two and nine times. This chain links TRBV10-3 with TRBJ1-1; D is uncertain. Germline lookup yields CDR1 ENHRY and CDR2 SYGVKD. Trimming took off 2 bases at V and 2 bases at J, with 9 bases between the two ends. CDR3 length: 14 residues. CDR3 in DNA: TGTGCCATCAGTGAGGAGGGAAGCAACACTGAAGCTTTCTTT. Amino acids: CAISEEGSNTEAFF.

This clonotype was seen more than once but under ten times. The genes are TRBV9 and TRBJ2-7; weak D call: TRBD1 (5 bases). The CDR3 is made up of 15 amino acids. Trimming left V 2 bases short and J 0 bases short, with 12 bases between. CDR1 and CDR2 (germline): SGDLS, YYNGEE. As DNA, the CDR3 is TGTGCCAGCAGCGTTTCAGGGTCGGGCTCCTACGAGCAGTACTTC. Amino acid sequence: CASSVSGSGSYEQYF.

This rearrangement joins TRBV3-1 to TRBJ1-2, with 9 bases aligning to TRBD1. This CDR3 comprises 14 residues. V gave up 5 bases and J gave up 4 bases; unmatched junction bases: 5. Germline V CDR1 and CDR2: LGHDT, YNNKEL (reference sequence). The CDR3: CASSKGTGSYGYTF. CDR3 DNA: TGTGCCAGCAGCAAAGGGACAGGGTCCTATGGCTACACCTTC.

This clonotype occurred once. This rearrangement joins TRBV4-1 to TRBJ2-5; tentative D call: TRBD1 (5 bases). The germline V gene encodes CDR1 MGHRA and CDR2 YSYEKL. This CDR3 region has 14 residues. Trimming removed 1 base from V and 1 base from J, with 7 bases in between. CDR3 sequence reads: CASSQGQPQETQYF. The CDR3 nucleotides read TGCGCCAGCAGCCAAGGACAGCCCCAAGAGACCCAGTACTTC.